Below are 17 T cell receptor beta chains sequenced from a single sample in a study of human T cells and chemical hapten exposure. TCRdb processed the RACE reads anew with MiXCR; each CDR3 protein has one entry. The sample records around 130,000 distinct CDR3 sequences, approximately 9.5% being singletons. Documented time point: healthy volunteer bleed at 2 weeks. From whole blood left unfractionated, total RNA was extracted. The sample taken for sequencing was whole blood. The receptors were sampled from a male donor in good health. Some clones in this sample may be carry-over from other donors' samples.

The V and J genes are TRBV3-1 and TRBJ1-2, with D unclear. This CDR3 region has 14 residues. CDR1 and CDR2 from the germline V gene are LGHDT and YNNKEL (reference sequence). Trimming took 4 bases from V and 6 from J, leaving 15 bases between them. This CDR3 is CASSLMDGVNGYTF. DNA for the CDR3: TGTGCCAGCAGCCTCATGGACGGGGTGAATGGCTACACCTTC.

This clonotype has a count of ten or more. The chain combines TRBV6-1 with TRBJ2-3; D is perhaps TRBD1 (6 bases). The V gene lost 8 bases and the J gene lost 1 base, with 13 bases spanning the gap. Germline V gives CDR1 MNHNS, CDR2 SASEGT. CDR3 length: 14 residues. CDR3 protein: CASGTGLGTDTQYF. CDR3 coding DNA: TGTGCCAGCGGTACAGGGCTCGGCACAGATACGCAGTATTTT.

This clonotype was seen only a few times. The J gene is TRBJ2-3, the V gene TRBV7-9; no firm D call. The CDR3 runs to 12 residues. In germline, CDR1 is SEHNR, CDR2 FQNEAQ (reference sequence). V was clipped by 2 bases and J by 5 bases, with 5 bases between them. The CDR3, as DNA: TGTGCCAGCAGCTTACGGCTAGATACGCAGTATTTT. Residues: CASSLRLDTQYF. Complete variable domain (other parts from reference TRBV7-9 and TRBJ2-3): DTGVSQNPRHKITKRGQNVTFRCDPISEHNRLYWYRQTLGQGPEFLTYFQNEAQLEKSRLLSDRFSAERPKGSFSTLEIQRTEQGDSAMYLCASSLRLDTQYFGPGTRLTVL.

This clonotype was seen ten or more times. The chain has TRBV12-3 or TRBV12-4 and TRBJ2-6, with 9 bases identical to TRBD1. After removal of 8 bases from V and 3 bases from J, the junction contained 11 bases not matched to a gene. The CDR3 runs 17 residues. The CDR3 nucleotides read TGTGCCAGCTCGGAAGAACAGGGGGCGCTTGGGGCCAACGTCCTGACTTTC. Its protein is CASSEEQGALGANVLTF.

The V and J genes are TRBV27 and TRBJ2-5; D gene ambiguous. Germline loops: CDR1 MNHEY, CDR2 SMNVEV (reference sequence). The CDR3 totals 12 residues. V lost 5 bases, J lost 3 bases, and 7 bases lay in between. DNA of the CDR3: TGTGCCAGCAGTAGGCCTAAAGAGACCCAGTACTTC. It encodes CASSRPKETQYF.

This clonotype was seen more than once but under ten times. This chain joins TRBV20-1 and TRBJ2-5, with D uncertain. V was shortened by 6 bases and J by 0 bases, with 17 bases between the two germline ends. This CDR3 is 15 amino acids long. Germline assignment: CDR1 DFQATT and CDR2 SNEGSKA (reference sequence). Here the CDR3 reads CSAGGGDIDQETQYF. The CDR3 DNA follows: TGCAGTGCCGGTGGTGGGGATATTGACCAAGAGACCCAGTACTTC.

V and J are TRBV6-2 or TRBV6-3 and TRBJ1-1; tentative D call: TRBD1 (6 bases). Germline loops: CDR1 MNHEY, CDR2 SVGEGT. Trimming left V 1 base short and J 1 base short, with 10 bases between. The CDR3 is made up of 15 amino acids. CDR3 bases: TGTGCCAGCAGTTACTTAAGGACAGCGAACACTGAAGCTTTCTTT. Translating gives CASSYLRTANTEAFF.

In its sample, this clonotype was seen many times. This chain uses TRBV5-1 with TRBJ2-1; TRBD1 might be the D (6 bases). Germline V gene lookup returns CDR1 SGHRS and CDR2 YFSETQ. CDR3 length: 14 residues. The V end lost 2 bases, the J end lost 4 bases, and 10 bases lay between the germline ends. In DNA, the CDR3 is TGCGCCAGCAGCTTAGGAAGGGGGTACAATGAGCAGTTCTTC. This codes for CASSLGRGYNEQFF.

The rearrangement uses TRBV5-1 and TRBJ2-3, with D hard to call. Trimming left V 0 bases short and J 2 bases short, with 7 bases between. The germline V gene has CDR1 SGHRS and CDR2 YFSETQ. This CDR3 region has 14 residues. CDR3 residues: CASSLDIDTDTQYF. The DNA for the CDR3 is TGCGCCAGCAGCTTGGATATCGACACAGATACGCAGTATTTT.

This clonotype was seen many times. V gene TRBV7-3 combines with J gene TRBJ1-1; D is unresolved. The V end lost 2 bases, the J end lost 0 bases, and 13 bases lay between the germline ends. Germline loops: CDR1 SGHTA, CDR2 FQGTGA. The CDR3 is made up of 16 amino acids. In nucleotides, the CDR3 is TGTGCCAGCAGCTTAGATCCTGCGGGCTTGAACACTGAAGCTTTCTTT. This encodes CASSLDPAGLNTEAFF.

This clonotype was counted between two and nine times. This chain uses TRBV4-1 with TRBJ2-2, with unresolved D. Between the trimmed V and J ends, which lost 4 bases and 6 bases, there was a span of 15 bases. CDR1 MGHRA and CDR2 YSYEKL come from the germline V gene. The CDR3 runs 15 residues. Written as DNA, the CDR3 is TGCGCCAGCAGCCCCAGAAGGGCGTCAGCCGGGGAGCTGTTTTTT. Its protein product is CASSPRRASAGELFF.

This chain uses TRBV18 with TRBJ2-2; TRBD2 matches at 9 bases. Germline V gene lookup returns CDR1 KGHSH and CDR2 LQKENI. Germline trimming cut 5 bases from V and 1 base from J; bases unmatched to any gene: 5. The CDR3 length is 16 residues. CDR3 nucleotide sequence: TGTGCCAGCTCAGCTTTACTAGCGGGGAACACCGGGGAGCTGTTTTTT. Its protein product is CASSALLAGNTGELFF.

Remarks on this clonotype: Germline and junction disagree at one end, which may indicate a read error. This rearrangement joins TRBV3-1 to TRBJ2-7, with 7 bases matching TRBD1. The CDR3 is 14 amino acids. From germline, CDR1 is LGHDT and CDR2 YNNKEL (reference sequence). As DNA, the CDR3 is TGTGTCAGCAGCCGGACGACAGGGATCGACGAGCAGTACTTC. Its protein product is CVSSRTTGIDEQYF.

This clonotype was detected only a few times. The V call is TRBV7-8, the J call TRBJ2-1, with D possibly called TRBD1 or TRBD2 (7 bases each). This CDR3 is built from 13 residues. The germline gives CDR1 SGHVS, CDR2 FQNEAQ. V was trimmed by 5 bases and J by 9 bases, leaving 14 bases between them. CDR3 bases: TGTGCCAGCAGCGTAAGCAGGGGGGGTGAGCAGTTCTTC. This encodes CASSVSRGGEQFF.

The CDR3 here is CSVDRGSFSGNTIYF. CDR3 nucleotide sequence: TGCAGCGTTGACAGGGGGTCCTTCTCTGGAAACACCATATATTTT. This chain connects TRBV29-1 to TRBJ1-3; 7 bases agree with TRBD1. The CDR3 is 15 amino acids. Trimming at V came to 3 bases and at J to 0 bases, leaving 5 bases not matched to a gene. Per the germline V gene, CDR1 is SQVTM and CDR2 is ANQGSEA. Based on the CDR3 plus reference TRBV29-1 and TRBJ1-3, the full variable domain is SAVISQKPSRDICQRGTSLTIQCQVDSQVTMMFWYRQQPGQSLTLIATANQGSEATYESGFVIDKFPISRPNLTFSTLTVSNMSPEDSSIYLCSVDRGSFSGNTIYFGEGSWLTVV.

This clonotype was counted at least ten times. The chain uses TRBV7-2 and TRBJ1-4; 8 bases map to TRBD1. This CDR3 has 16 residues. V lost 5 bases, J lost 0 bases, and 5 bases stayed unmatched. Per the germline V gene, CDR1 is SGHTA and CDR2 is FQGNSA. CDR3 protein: CASSRDRGPTNEKLFF. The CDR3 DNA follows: TGTGCCAGCAGCCGCGACAGGGGCCCAACTAATGAAAAACTGTTTTTT.

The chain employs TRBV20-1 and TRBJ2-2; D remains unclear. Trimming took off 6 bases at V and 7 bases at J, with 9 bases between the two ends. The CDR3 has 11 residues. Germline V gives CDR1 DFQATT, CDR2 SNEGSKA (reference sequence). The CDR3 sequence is CSAETRGELFF. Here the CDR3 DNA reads TGCAGTGCCGAGACACGCGGGGAGCTGTTTTTT.